The present TCR beta chain was sequenced within a study of blood T cells in healthy people across ages. Whole-study context: The capture of about one barcoded beta molecule per two T cells was achieved by template switching.

The use of a sample-barcoded 5' primer and a J-beta primer mix characterized a second PCR of about 6 to 12 cycles. Each CDR3 protein is one row after TCRdb ran MiXCR on the 5' RACE reads. Of approximately 1,700,000 distinct CDR3 sequences detected, about 39% appear once; the ten largest clones hold about 23%. Germline CDR1 and CDR2: MGHRA and YSYEKL. The V and J ends lost 2 bases and 10 bases, in that order; junction bases with no gene match: 10. The CDR3 runs to 15 residues. The sample comprised blood. This sequence was found in a human donor in good health. The V gene is TRBV4-1, the J gene TRBJ2-3, with 9 bases fitting TRBD2. CDR3 in DNA: TGCGCCAGCAGCCAATTCGTCCTAGCGGGGCCCCCGCAGTATTTT. The encoded protein is CASSQFVLAGPPQYF.